This T cell receptor beta chain is from a study of Graves' ophthalmopathy and Graves' hyperthyroidism. This clonotype was recorded many times. The antigen is unknown. The germline CDR1 and CDR2 sequences are SQVTM and ANQGSEA. The CDR3 is 13 residues long. The V end was cut by 5 bases, the J end by 0 bases, with 10 bases between. General study findings and limits: Ophthalmopathy progression prediction by the model yielded a sensitivity of 70.59% and a specificity of approximately 72%.

Using RNA transcripts, the TCR beta CDR3 regions were amplified. RT-PCR in the first round used HTBI primers; a second-round multiplex PCR followed. TCRdb fed the multiplex PCR reads into MiXCR, producing one record per CDR3 protein. The sample holds hundreds of thousands of distinct CDR3 sequences, 40% seen once. The receptor was derived from an adult man with Graves' ophthalmopathy. Source material: peripheral blood. This chain joins TRBV29-1 and TRBJ1-1, with no clear D. In DNA form, the CDR3 reads TGCAGCGTTACCCGCCTAATGAACACTGAAGCTTTCTTT. This codes for CSVTRLMNTEAFF.